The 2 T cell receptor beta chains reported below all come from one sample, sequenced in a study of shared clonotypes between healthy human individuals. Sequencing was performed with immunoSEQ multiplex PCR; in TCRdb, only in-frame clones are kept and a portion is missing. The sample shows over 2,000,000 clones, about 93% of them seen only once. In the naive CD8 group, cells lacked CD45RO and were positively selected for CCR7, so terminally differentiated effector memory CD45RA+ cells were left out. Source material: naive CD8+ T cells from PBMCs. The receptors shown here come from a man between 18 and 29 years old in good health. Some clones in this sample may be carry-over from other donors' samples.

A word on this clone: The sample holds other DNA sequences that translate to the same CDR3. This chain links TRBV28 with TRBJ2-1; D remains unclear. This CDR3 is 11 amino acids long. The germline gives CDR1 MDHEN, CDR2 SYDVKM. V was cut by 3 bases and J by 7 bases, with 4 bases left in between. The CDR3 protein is CASSFSNEQFF. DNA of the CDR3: TGTGCCAGCAGTTTCTCTAATGAGCAGTTCTTC.

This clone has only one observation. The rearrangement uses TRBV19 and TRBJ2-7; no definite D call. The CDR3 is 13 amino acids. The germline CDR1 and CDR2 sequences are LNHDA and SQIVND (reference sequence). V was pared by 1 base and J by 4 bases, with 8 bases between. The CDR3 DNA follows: TGTGCCAGTAGTATAGGGACGTTTTACGAGCAGTACTTC. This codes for CASSIGTFYEQYF.